Each of the 26 T cell receptor beta chains below was sequenced from the same sample in a study of shared clonotypes between healthy human individuals. The protocol was immunoSEQ multiplex PCR, while the TCRdb copy is restricted to in-frame clones and leaves out a portion. In the table there are some 1 million clones, under 80% of which are singletons. Sample: memory CD4+ T cells sorted from blood. Indicated subset: CD45RA-negative fraction. Receptors originate from a man aged 18-30 years in good health.

The chain couples TRBV4-1 to TRBJ2-5, with D perhaps TRBD1 (5 bases). Germline V gene sequence: CDR1 MGHRA, CDR2 YSYEKL. V shed 4 bases and J shed 1 base, with 13 bases lying between them. The CDR3 extends over 15 amino acids. The CDR3 sequence is CASSRTGGVQETQYF. The DNA for the CDR3 is TGCGCCAGCAGCCGAACAGGTGGAGTCCAAGAGACCCAGTACTTC.

This clone came up a few times. The same CDR3 can be traced to other DNA sequences in this sample. The genes are TRBV5-1 and TRBJ1-6; no reliable D call. This CDR3 region has 13 residues. The ends were cut back, 0 bases at V and 6 bases at J, with 4 bases in the middle. The germline CDR1 and CDR2 sequences are SGHRS and YFSETQ. CDR3 in amino acids: CASSLVLNSPLHF. The DNA of the CDR3 is TGCGCCAGCAGCTTGGTTCTTAATTCACCCCTCCACTTT.

Notes on this clone: The same CDR3 can be traced to other DNA sequences in this sample. V usage is TRBV5-1 and J usage is TRBJ1-1, with D maybe TRBD1 (5 bases). Germline V gene sequence: CDR1 SGHRS, CDR2 YFSETQ. The V end lost 0 bases, the J end lost 0 bases, and 9 bases lay between the germline ends. The CDR3 contains 15 residues. The CDR3, as DNA: TGCGCCAGCAGCTTGGCAGGGTCTCTGAACACTGAAGCTTTCTTT. It translates to CASSLAGSLNTEAFF.

The chain uses TRBV2 and TRBJ1-1; 8 bases are shared with TRBD1. This CDR3 is built from 14 residues. Germline V gene data show CDR1 as SNHLY and CDR2 as FYNNEI. The J segment lost 4 bases and the V segment lost 7 bases, leaving 8 bases of the junction unmatched. The CDR3 loop is CASTGQGFITEAFF. Written as DNA, the CDR3 is TGTGCCAGCACTGGACAGGGTTTTATCACTGAAGCTTTCTTT.

The chain couples TRBV30 to TRBJ1-1, with D unresolved. V was shortened by 0 bases and J by 3 bases, with 17 bases between the two germline ends. CDR1 and CDR2 from the germline V gene are GTSNPN and SVGIG (reference sequence). The CDR3 extends over 16 amino acids. The chain's CDR3 is CAWSVSLGRSYTEAFF. The CDR3 nucleotides read TGTGCCTGGAGTGTAAGTCTTGGCAGGTCCTACACTGAAGCTTTCTTT.

This clone turned up a few times. The chain employs TRBV12-5 and TRBJ2-1, with D uncertain. Germline CDR1 is LGHNT and CDR2 is FRNRAP. V lost 1 base and J 10 bases, leaving 11 bases between the germline ends. This CDR3 has 13 amino acids. The CDR3 nucleotides read TGTGCTAGTGGTTTGGCACAAACCTCGGAGCAGTTCTTC. It translates to CASGLAQTSEQFF.

This chain uses TRBV6-6 with TRBJ1-2; tentative D call: TRBD1 (5 bases). V was trimmed by 6 bases and J by 9 bases, leaving 23 bases between them. The length of the CDR3 is 15 residues. Germline CDR1 and CDR2: MNHNY and SVGAGI (reference sequence). The CDR3 spells CASRTGSEGGVSYTF. The CDR3 DNA reads as TGTGCCAGCAGGACCGGGTCGGAGGGAGGGGTAAGCTACACCTTC.

The chain has TRBV18 and TRBJ1-1; TRBD1 matches at 8 bases. The CDR3 loop spans 16 amino acids. The J segment lost 11 bases and the V segment lost 0 bases, leaving 14 bases of the junction unmatched. Germline V CDR1 and CDR2: KGHSH, LQKENI. The CDR3 DNA reads as TGTGCCAGCTCACCACCGTCGGCAGGGGGCTTGGTTGCGGCTTTCTTT. The encoded protein is CASSPPSAGGLVAAFF.

The V call is TRBV30, the J call TRBJ1-1; TRBD1 matches 9 bases. The J segment lost 6 bases and the V segment lost 8 bases, leaving 19 bases of the junction unmatched. The length of the CDR3 is 16 residues. CDR1 and CDR2 (germline): GTSNPN, SVGIG (reference sequence). Written as DNA, the CDR3 is TGTGCCGGACGAATCGGGACAGGGTTTTTAGGATCTGAAGCTTTCTTT. It translates to CAGRIGTGFLGSEAFF.

To note about this clone: Other DNA sequences in this sample translate to the same CDR3. In DNA form, the CDR3 reads TGTGCCAGCAGCCTTGACGGAACGTATGGCTACACCTTC. This sequence encodes CASSLDGTYGYTF. The J gene is TRBJ1-2, the V gene TRBV5-4, with D unresolved. CDR3 size: 13 residues. CDR1 and CDR2 (germline): SGHNT, YYREEE (reference sequence). The V and J ends lost 4 bases and 5 bases respectively, with 12 bases between them.

This clone was counted only a few times. The V call is TRBV10-1, the J call TRBJ2-7; TRBD2 agrees at 10 bases. The V segment lost 2 bases and the J segment 2 bases; nucleotides outside the gene matches: 3. Germline V CDR1 and CDR2: WNHNN, SYGVQD (reference sequence). The CDR3 has 15 amino acids. CDR3 region: CASSETSGNTYEQYF. CDR3 nucleotide sequence: TGCGCCAGCAGTGAGACTAGCGGGAATACCTACGAGCAGTACTTC.

This rearrangement joins TRBV6-6 to TRBJ2-7, with 8 bases fitting TRBD1. Germline CDR1 MNHNY, CDR2 SVGAGI (reference sequence). V lost 6 bases to trimming and J lost 4 bases; unmatched junction nucleotides: 5. CDR3 length equals 13 residues. This CDR3 reads CASSETGVYEQYF. The CDR3 DNA is TGTGCCAGCAGCGAGACAGGGGTTTACGAGCAGTACTTC.

Only a few counts were recorded for this clone. The chain carries TRBV11-3 and TRBJ1-3, with a tentative D call TRBD1 (5 bases). V was shortened by 5 bases and J by 2 bases, with 13 bases between the two germline ends. This CDR3 is built from 15 residues. Germline assignment: CDR1 SGHNT and CDR2 YENEEA. CDR3 bases: TGTGCCAGCAGCCTCGGGGGAGGAACTGGAAACACCATATATTTT. Its protein product is CASSLGGGTGNTIYF.

This sequence joins TRBV30 and TRBJ2-5; the D is unclear. Germline CDR1 GTSNPN, CDR2 SVGIG (reference sequence). Trimming shortened V by 4 bases and J by 8 bases, and 14 bases separated the two germline ends. This CDR3 is built from 12 residues. The DNA for the CDR3 is TGTGCCTGGACAGCCGTAAGTGGTACCCAGTACTTC. Amino acids: CAWTAVSGTQYF.

V is TRBV7-2 and J is TRBJ2-5; TRBD2 matches 7 bases. The CDR3 spans 14 residues. V lost 3 bases to trimming and J lost 5 bases; unmatched junction nucleotides: 6. Per germline, CDR1 SGHTA and CDR2 FQGNSA. CDR3 nucleotide sequence: TGTGCCAGCAGCTTTCAGCGGGGCCAGGAGACCCAGTACTTC. As protein: CASSFQRGQETQYF.

The CDR3 bases are TGTGCCAGCAGTGAACAGGGGGCTGGCACAGATACGCAGTATTTT. Translating it yields CASSEQGAGTDTQYF. The J gene is TRBJ2-3, the V gene TRBV6-1, with 8 bases lining up with TRBD1. This CDR3 region has 15 residues. The germline gives CDR1 MNHNS, CDR2 SASEGT. Germline trimming cut 2 bases from V and 1 base from J; bases unmatched to any gene: 2.

The CDR3 spells CSVDLGTGPTEAFF. The CDR3 DNA reads as TGCAGCGTCGATCTGGGGACAGGTCCCACTGAAGCTTTCTTT. J is TRBJ1-1 and V is TRBV29-1, with 8 nucleotides matching TRBD1. The CDR3 is made up of 14 amino acids. Germline CDR1 is SQVTM and CDR2 is ANQGSEA. V dropped 6 bases and J dropped 4; count of bases not matched to a gene: 10.

The chain couples TRBV5-1 to TRBJ2-7; TRBD1 matches 8 bases. Germline V gene lookup returns CDR1 SGHRS and CDR2 YFSETQ. J was trimmed by 5 bases and V by 0 bases; bases with no gene match: 13. CDR3 length equals 17 residues. The CDR3 loop reads CASSLVPARTGNNEQYF. The CDR3 nucleotides are TGCGCCAGCAGCTTGGTCCCCGCCCGGACAGGGAACAACGAGCAGTACTTC. The full variable domain, rest sourced from reference TRBV5-1 and TRBJ2-7, is KAGVTQTPRYLIKTRGQQVTLSCSPISGHRSVSWYQQTPGQGLQFLFEYFSETQRNKGNFPGRFSGRQFSNSRSEMNVSTLELGDSALYLCASSLVPARTGNNEQYFGPGTRLTVT.

This clone was observed once. The chain uses TRBV29-1 and TRBJ2-7; D could derive from TRBD1 or TRBD2 (5 bases each). V dropped 4 bases and J dropped 0 bases, with 13 bases sitting between them. The CDR3 spans 14 residues. Germline values: CDR1 SQVTM, CDR2 ANQGSEA. The CDR3 region is CSVAQGAASYEQYF. CDR3 nucleotides: TGCAGCGTTGCGCAGGGAGCGGCCTCCTACGAGCAGTACTTC.

The CDR3 region is CASSLLVFQGNYEQYF. In DNA, the CDR3 is TGTGCCAGCAGTTTGCTCGTCTTCCAGGGGAACTACGAGCAGTACTTC. The chain links TRBV28 to TRBJ2-7, with D tentatively TRBD1 (6 bases). Germline values: CDR1 MDHEN, CDR2 SYDVKM. V lost 3 bases to trimming and J lost 3 bases, with 18 bases between them. CDR3 length equals 16 residues.

The V gene is TRBV5-1, the J gene TRBJ1-1, with 12 bases that match TRBD1. The CDR3 spans 14 residues. V shed 4 bases and J 7 bases; nucleotides not matched to a gene: 5. Germline values: CDR1 SGHRS, CDR2 YFSETQ. The CDR3 sequence is CASSPGTGGGEAFF. The CDR3 nucleotides read TGCGCCAGCAGCCCCGGGACAGGGGGCGGTGAAGCTTTCTTT.

The rearrangement joins TRBV9 to TRBJ2-5; 7 positions match TRBD2. V was pared by 3 bases and J by 7 bases, with 12 bases of the junction left unmatched. This CDR3 has 15 residues. CDR1 is SGDLS and CDR2 is YYNGEE in the germline V gene. The CDR3 protein is CASSGQSGTTVTQYF. As DNA, the CDR3 is TGTGCCAGCAGCGGACAATCCGGGACTACAGTGACCCAGTACTTC.

This rearrangement joins TRBV6-5 to TRBJ2-2, with a possible D match to TRBD2 (6 bases). V lost 2 bases, J lost 1 base, and 8 bases lay in between. Germline V gives CDR1 MNHEY, CDR2 SVGAGI. This CDR3 is built from 15 residues. CDR3 sequence: CASSYVGGNTGELFF. The CDR3 coding sequence is TGTGCCAGCAGTTACGTGGGAGGGAACACCGGGGAGCTGTTTTTT.

On this clone itself: A much larger clone differs by one base, so this may be a read error. The same CDR3 also results from other DNA sequences found in this sample. This chain connects TRBV23-1 to TRBJ1-1; D call uncertain. TRBV23-1 is noted as an ORF with a role that remains uncertain. The V end lost 4 bases, the J end lost 3 bases, and 9 bases lay between the germline ends. This CDR3 is built from 13 residues. The CDR3 loop is CASSLRQDTEAFF. For the CDR3, the DNA is TGCGCCAGCAGTCTACGGCAAGACACTGAAGCTTTCTTT.

Concerning this clone: A junction end diverges from the germline sequence, so it may reflect a read error. V is TRBV7-7 and J is TRBJ2-3; TRBD2 aligns across 8 bases. The germline CDR1 and CDR2 sequences are SSHAT and FNYEAQ (reference sequence). The CDR3 has 18 amino acids. The CDR3 coding sequence is TGTGCTAGCAGCTTAGCGCCCATTAGCGGGGCCGTCACAGATACGCAGTATTTT. Residues: CASSLAPISGAVTDTQYF.

The V gene is TRBV19, the J gene TRBJ1-5; D is perhaps TRBD1 (6 bases). The CDR3 is 15 residues long. Germline V gives CDR1 LNHDA, CDR2 SQIVND (reference sequence). V shed 5 bases and J shed 5 bases, with 16 bases lying between them. CDR3 protein: CASSARDTGDQPQHF. The CDR3, as DNA: TGTGCCAGTAGTGCCCGGGACACCGGGGATCAGCCCCAGCATTTT.